This TCR beta chain is drawn from a study of blood T cell repertoires in COVID-19. Sequencing was performed with immunoSEQ multiplex PCR; in TCRdb, only in-frame clones are kept and a portion is missing. This sample yields about 440,000 clones, of which 70% to 90% are seen a single time; roughly an eighth belongs to the top ten. Germline trimming cut 7 bases from V and 1 base from J; bases unmatched to any gene: 2. The CDR3 length is 13 residues. Germline V gives CDR1 MNHEY, CDR2 SMNVEV (reference sequence). Sequenced input: peripheral blood. The chain has TRBV27 and TRBJ1-2, with 8 bases aligning to TRBD1. This clonotype was sampled from a woman aged 50 to 60 with COVID-19, enrolled during active disease. CDR3 nucleotides: TGTGCCAGCATGGACAGGGATAACTATGGCTACACCTTC. This codes for CASMDRDNYGYTF.